Presented here are 24 T cell receptor beta chains from one specimen sequenced in a study of T-cell memory formation after mild COVID-19. TCRdb used MiXCR to reprocess the 5' RACE reads, holding one entry per CDR3 protein. This table holds under 110,000 distinct CDR3 sequences, around 15% found once. The sequencing sample was made of PBMCs or a T cell subset sorted from them (not recorded which). All receptors come from an adult woman who had mild COVID-19 (a few samples of this study predate the infection). Cell type and time point are not known.

This clonotype was found a few times. The chain uses TRBV20-1 and TRBJ2-1, with 12 bases lining up with TRBD2. The J segment lost 11 bases and the V segment lost 1 base, leaving 9 bases of the junction unmatched. CDR3 length: 15 residues. CDR1 and CDR2 from the germline V gene are DFQATT and SNEGSKA (reference sequence). The CDR3: CSARGLAGEISQQFF. Written as DNA, the CDR3 is TGCAGTGCTAGAGGACTAGCGGGGGAGATTTCTCAGCAGTTCTTC.

This clonotype was seen a handful of times. The chain has TRBV9 and TRBJ1-1; D not resolved. The V gene's germline CDR1 is SGDLS and CDR2 YYNGEE. V was cut by 3 bases and J by 3 bases, with 9 bases left in between. This CDR3 is built from 13 residues. The CDR3 DNA is TGTGCCAGCAGCGCTTTTGACGACACTGAAGCTTTCTTT. Protein sequence: CASSAFDDTEAFF.

This clonotype showed up just a few times. This chain joins TRBV7-8 and TRBJ2-3, with D unresolved. V shed 2 bases and J shed 2 bases, with 8 bases lying between them. The CDR3 sequence is 14 residues long. The V gene's germline CDR1 is SGHVS and CDR2 FQNEAQ. Here the CDR3 DNA reads TGTGCCAGCAGCTTATCAGGACCCACAGATACGCAGTATTTT. Translating it yields CASSLSGPTDTQYF. Full variable domain (rest looked up from reference TRBV7-8 and TRBJ2-3): GAGVSQSPRYKVAKRGQDVALRCDPISGHVSLFWYQQALGQGPEFLTYFQNEAQLDKSGLPSDRFFAERPEGSVSTLKIQRTQQEDSAVYLCASSLSGPTDTQYFGPGTRLTVL.

The chain recombines TRBV7-9 with TRBJ2-1; no definite D call. The V gene lost 1 base and the J gene lost 9 bases, with 13 bases spanning the gap. CDR1 is SEHNR and CDR2 is FQNEAQ in the germline V gene (reference sequence). This CDR3 is 14 amino acids long. The CDR3 loop is CASSLDHFDVEQFF. CDR3 in DNA: TGTGCCAGCAGCTTAGATCACTTCGACGTTGAGCAGTTCTTC.

The chain uses TRBV4-1 and TRBJ2-7; a possible D gene is TRBD2 (6 bases). The V end was cut by 5 bases, the J end by 3 bases, with 14 bases between. CDR3 length: 14 amino acids. The germline V gene has CDR1 MGHRA and CDR2 YSYEKL. In nucleotides, the CDR3 is TGCGCCAGCAGCTTATCCGGGACTGTCTACGAGCAGTACTTC. It encodes CASSLSGTVYEQYF.

This clonotype was counted only a few times. This chain uses TRBV18 with TRBJ2-5; the D gene could be TRBD1 or TRBD2 (5 bases each). The CDR3 is 19 amino acids. Germline CDR1 reads KGHSH; CDR2 reads LQKENI. V lost 5 bases and J 0 bases, leaving 25 bases between the germline ends. DNA of the CDR3: TGTGCCAGCTCAACGACGGGACGGGGAAGGGTTTACTACCAAGAGACCCAGTACTTC. Protein: CASSTTGRGRVYYQETQYF. The whole variable domain, remainder taken from reference TRBV18 and TRBJ2-5, is NAGVMQNPRHLVRRRGQEARLRCSPMKGHSHVYWYRQLPEEGLKFMVYLQKENIIDESGMPKERFSAEFPKEGPSILRIQQVVRGDSAAYFCASSTTGRGRVYYQETQYFGPGTRLLVL.

V and J are TRBV5-1 and TRBJ1-1, with a possible D match to TRBD1 (5 bases). Germline V lookup: CDR1 SGHRS, CDR2 YFSETQ. The V end lost 0 bases, the J end lost 4 bases, and 7 bases lay between the germline ends. The CDR3 consists of 13 residues. The CDR3 sequence is CASSLGGATEAFF. In nucleotides, the CDR3 is TGCGCCAGCAGCTTGGGAGGGGCCACTGAAGCTTTCTTT.

This clonotype has more than one count but fewer than ten. The chain combines TRBV7-9 with TRBJ2-1; 9 bases fit TRBD2. The CDR3 length is 17 residues. Germline V gene lookup returns CDR1 SEHNR and CDR2 FQNEAQ (reference sequence). Losses at the gene ends were 4 bases for V and 0 bases for J; bases not matched to a gene: 7. The CDR3 region is CASSSLAGLNSYNEQFF. The CDR3 nucleotides read TGTGCCAGCAGCTCTCTAGCGGGACTTAACTCCTACAATGAGCAGTTCTTC. The variable domain in full, completed from reference TRBV7-9 and TRBJ2-1, reads DTGVSQNPRHKITKRGQNVTFRCDPISEHNRLYWYRQTLGQGPEFLTYFQNEAQLEKSRLLSDRFSAERPKGSFSTLEIQRTEQGDSAMYLCASSSLAGLNSYNEQFFGPGTRLTVL.

The sample holds a few counts of this clonotype. This rearrangement joins TRBV9 to TRBJ2-6, with 9 bases that match TRBD1. V shed 3 bases and J 1 base; nucleotides not matched to a gene: 2. Germline V lookup: CDR1 SGDLS, CDR2 YYNGEE. The CDR3 loop spans 16 amino acids. The CDR3 DNA follows: TGTGCCAGCAGCGATGGACAGGGGTCTGGGGCCAACGTCCTGACTTTC. Encoded protein: CASSDGQGSGANVLTF.

The rearrangement uses TRBV12-3 or TRBV12-4 and TRBJ2-1, with D possibly TRBD1 on 6 matching bases. With 7 bases removed from V and 6 bases from J, the gap between germline ends came to 16 bases. The CDR3 has 14 amino acids. The CDR3, as DNA: TGTGCCAGCACCGCGACAGGTTTGGTCAATGAGCAGTTCTTC. Protein: CASTATGLVNEQFF.

CDR3 amino acids: CSVGGQGKWQYF. The CDR3 nucleotides are TGCAGCGTGGGGGGACAGGGCAAATGGCAGTACTTC. This sequence joins TRBV29-1 and TRBJ2-7, with 9 bases that match TRBD1. V was pared by 6 bases and J by 9 bases, with 9 bases of the junction left unmatched. The CDR3 extends over 12 amino acids. Germline loops: CDR1 SQVTM, CDR2 ANQGSEA.

This clonotype was recorded a few times. This chain connects TRBV11-3 to TRBJ2-1; 9 bases agree with TRBD2. This CDR3 has 15 residues. Trimming at V came to 3 bases and at J to 8 bases, leaving 8 bases not matched to a gene. Germline V gene sequence: CDR1 SGHNT, CDR2 YENEEA. CDR3 sequence reads: CASSFPGTSFDEQFF. DNA for the CDR3: TGTGCCAGCAGCTTTCCCGGGACTAGCTTCGATGAGCAGTTCTTC.

The chain uses TRBV6-6 and TRBJ2-3, with 13 nucleotides matching TRBD2. Germline values: CDR1 MNHNY, CDR2 SVGAGI (reference sequence). The CDR3 is 15 residues long. J was trimmed by 2 bases and V by 8 bases; bases with no gene match: 4. CDR3 residues: CASGGTSGVTDTQYF. CDR3 nucleotide sequence: TGTGCCAGCGGGGGGACTAGCGGGGTCACAGATACGCAGTATTTT.

The chain combines TRBV7-8 with TRBJ2-1, with TRBD1 matching over 7 bases. With 7 bases clipped from V and 0 bases from J, the junction kept 9 bases outside the gene matches. The CDR3 is made up of 16 amino acids. Germline loops: CDR1 SGHVS, CDR2 FQNEAQ. The DNA of the CDR3 is TGTGCCAGCAAAACACCGACAGGGAGCTCCTACAATGAGCAGTTCTTC. It specifies CASKTPTGSSYNEQFF.

This clonotype was counted between two and nine times. The gene calls are TRBV7-6 and TRBJ2-2, with D unresolved. CDR3 size: 17 residues. The V gene's germline CDR1 is SGHVS and CDR2 FNYEAQ. Trimming removed 5 bases at V and 0 bases at J, with 16 bases between. The CDR3 spells CASSDDVTYPNTGELFF. CDR3 bases: TGTGCCAGCAGCGACGACGTGACATACCCGAACACCGGGGAGCTGTTTTTT.

V gene TRBV12-3 or TRBV12-4 combines with J gene TRBJ2-2; TRBD1 or TRBD2 may be the D gene (5 bases each). The CDR3 has 16 residues. The V and J ends lost 6 bases and 0 bases respectively, with 14 bases between them. This chain's CDR3 is CASRDLGRANTGELFF. Written as DNA, the CDR3 is TGTGCCAGCAGGGACCTGGGACGGGCGAACACCGGGGAGCTGTTTTTT.

This chain connects TRBV24-1 to TRBJ2-1; a possible D gene is TRBD2 (6 bases). Germline CDR1 KGHDR, CDR2 SFDVKD. The CDR3 contains 16 residues. V was clipped by 0 bases and J by 5 bases, with 13 bases between them. The CDR3 region is CATSDLQGGYNNEQFF. The CDR3 DNA reads as TGTGCCACCAGTGATTTGCAGGGAGGATATAACAATGAGCAGTTCTTC.

The chain is built from TRBV4-1 and TRBJ2-3, with D possibly being TRBD2 (5 bases). This CDR3 has 16 residues. V was clipped by 0 bases and J by 4 bases, with 14 bases between them. The V gene's germline CDR1 is MGHRA and CDR2 YSYEKL. The CDR3 is CASSQDRTPSADTQYF. DNA for the CDR3: TGCGCCAGCAGCCAAGATCGGACTCCGTCCGCAGATACGCAGTATTTT.

In its sample, this clonotype was seen many times. This rearrangement joins TRBV5-1 to TRBJ1-2; D not certain. Deletions cut 1 base from V and 4 bases from J, with 5 bases between. The CDR3 extends over 12 amino acids. Germline CDR1 SGHRS, CDR2 YFSETQ. CDR3 sequence (DNA): TGCGCCAGCAGCTTGCTGATCTATGGCTACACCTTC. Amino acid sequence: CASSLLIYGYTF.

This chain joins TRBV19 and TRBJ1-5, with D unclear. The CDR3 is 13 amino acids. With 0 bases removed from V and 12 bases from J, the gap between germline ends came to 12 bases. Looked up from germline, CDR1 is LNHDA and CDR2 is SQIVND (reference sequence). The CDR3 region is CASSIDLGRDQHF. For the CDR3, the DNA is TGTGCCAGTAGTATAGATCTTGGGCGGGACCAGCATTTT.

The rearrangement joins TRBV23-1 to TRBJ2-7; tentative D call: TRBD1 (6 bases). TRBV23-1 is designated an ORF whose function remains uncertain. The CDR3 has 12 residues. V lost 6 bases and J 5 bases, leaving 11 bases between the germline ends. The CDR3 sequence is CASSHRVHEQYF. CDR3 nucleotide sequence: TGCGCCAGCAGCCACAGGGTCCACGAGCAGTACTTC.

This clonotype was found many times. V and J are TRBV5-6 and TRBJ1-3; perhaps TRBD1 as D (5 bases). From germline, CDR1 is SGHDT and CDR2 YYEEEE. Deletions cut 3 bases from V and 1 base from J, with 20 bases between. CDR3 length: 18 residues. The CDR3 is CASSSVGATYRSGNTIYF. The CDR3 DNA reads TGTGCCAGCAGCTCCGTCGGGGCTACCTATAGGTCTGGAAACACCATATATTTT. Filled out from reference TRBV5-6 and TRBJ1-3, the complete variable domain reads DAGVTQSPTHLIKTRGQQVTLRCSPKSGHDTVSWYQQALGQGPQFIFQYYEEEERQRGNFPDRFSGHQFPNYSSELNVNALLLGDSALYLCASSSVGATYRSGNTIYFGEGSWLTVV.

This clonotype came up once. The rearrangement joins TRBV4-2 to TRBJ2-1; D is unclear. The CDR3 loop spans 16 amino acids. The germline gives CDR1 LGHNA, CDR2 YNFKEQ. V lost 5 bases and J 8 bases, leaving 22 bases between the germline ends. The CDR3 protein is CASSFPGQWAVDEQFF. The CDR3 DNA reads as TGTGCCAGCAGCTTCCCAGGCCAGTGGGCTGTAGATGAGCAGTTCTTC.

V usage is TRBV7-8 and J usage is TRBJ1-5; D call uncertain. Germline assignment: CDR1 SGHVS and CDR2 FQNEAQ. The V gene lost 5 bases and the J gene lost 0 bases, with 11 bases spanning the gap. This CDR3 has 15 amino acids. This CDR3 is CASSLLGGSNQPQHF. In nucleotides, the CDR3 is TGTGCCAGCAGCCTACTGGGTGGTAGCAATCAGCCCCAGCATTTT.